This TCR beta chain emerged from a study of blood T cells in healthy people across ages. The V end was cut by 2 bases, the J end by 7 bases, with 9 bases between. The CDR3 is 11 amino acids. Germline V gene lookup returns CDR1 DFQATT and CDR2 SNEGSKA (reference sequence). A J-beta primer mix and a sample-barcoded 5' primer were used in a second PCR of roughly 7 to 12 cycles. A template-switch adaptor that had 12 random nucleotides put a tag on each cDNA molecule. One entry per CDR3 protein results from TCRdb running MiXCR on the 5' RACE reads. Among 790,000 or so distinct CDR3 sequences listed, around three fifths were seen once.

The J gene is TRBJ2-7, the V gene TRBV20-1; D remains unclear. Sequenced material: blood. The source is a man aged 35 to 55 in good health. CDR3 amino acids: CSARRVNEQYF. CDR3 DNA: TGCAGTGCTAGACGGGTGAATGAGCAGTACTTC.